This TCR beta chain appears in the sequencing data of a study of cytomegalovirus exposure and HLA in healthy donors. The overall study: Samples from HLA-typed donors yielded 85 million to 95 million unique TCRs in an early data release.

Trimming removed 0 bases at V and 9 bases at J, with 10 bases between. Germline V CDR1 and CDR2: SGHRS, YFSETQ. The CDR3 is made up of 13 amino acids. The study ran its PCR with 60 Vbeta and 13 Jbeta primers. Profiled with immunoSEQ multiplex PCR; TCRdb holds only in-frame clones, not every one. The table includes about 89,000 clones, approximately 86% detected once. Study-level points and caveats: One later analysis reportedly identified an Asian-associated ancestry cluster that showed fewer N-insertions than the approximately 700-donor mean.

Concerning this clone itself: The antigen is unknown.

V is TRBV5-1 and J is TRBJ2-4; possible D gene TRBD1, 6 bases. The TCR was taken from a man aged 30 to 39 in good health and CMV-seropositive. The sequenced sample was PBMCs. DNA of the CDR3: TGCGCCAGCAGCTTGGGACAGGACGGCATTCAGTACTTC. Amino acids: CASSLGQDGIQYF.